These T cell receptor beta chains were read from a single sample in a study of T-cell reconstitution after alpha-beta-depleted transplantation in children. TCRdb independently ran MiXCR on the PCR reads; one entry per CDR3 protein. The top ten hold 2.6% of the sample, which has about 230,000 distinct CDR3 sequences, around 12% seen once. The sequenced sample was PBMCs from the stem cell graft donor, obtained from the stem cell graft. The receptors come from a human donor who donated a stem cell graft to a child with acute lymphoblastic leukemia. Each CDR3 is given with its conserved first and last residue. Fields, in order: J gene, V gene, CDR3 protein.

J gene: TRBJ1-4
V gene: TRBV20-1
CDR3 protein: CSARESLTNEKLFF

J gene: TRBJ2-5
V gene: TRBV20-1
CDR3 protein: CSAKTSGGVLIQETQYF

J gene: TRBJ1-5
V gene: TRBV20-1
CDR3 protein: CSAHHPSQPQHF

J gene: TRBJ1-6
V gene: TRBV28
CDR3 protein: CASSNSYNSPLHF

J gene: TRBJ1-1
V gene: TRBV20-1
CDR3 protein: CSARVGTANTEAFF

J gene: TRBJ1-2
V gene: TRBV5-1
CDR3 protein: CASSIATGSYGYTF

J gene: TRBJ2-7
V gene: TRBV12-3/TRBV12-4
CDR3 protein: CASSLGQGIGEQYF

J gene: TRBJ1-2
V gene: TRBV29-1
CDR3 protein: CSVAGDRGYGYTF

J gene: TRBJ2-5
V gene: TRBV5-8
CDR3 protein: CASSLWVETQYF

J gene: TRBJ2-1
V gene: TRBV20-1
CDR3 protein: CSGKRGGSYNEQFF

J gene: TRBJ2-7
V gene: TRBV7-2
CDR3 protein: CASSEYTGNVYEQYF

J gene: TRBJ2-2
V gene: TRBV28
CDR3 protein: CAISGTIRSGELFF

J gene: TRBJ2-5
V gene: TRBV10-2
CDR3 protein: CASSKVGLQETQYF

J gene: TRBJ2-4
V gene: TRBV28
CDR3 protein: CASSLRSGRRQLAKNIQYF

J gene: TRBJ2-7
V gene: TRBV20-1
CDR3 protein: CSARGGTGMYEQYF

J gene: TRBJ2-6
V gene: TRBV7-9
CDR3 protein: CASSHSGQAGANVLTF

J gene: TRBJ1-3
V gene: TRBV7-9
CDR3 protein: CASSSLSGNTIYF

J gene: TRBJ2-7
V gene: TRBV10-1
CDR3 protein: CASSESGWEKDYEQYF

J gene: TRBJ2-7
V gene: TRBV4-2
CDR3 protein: CASSLGQGAGSEQYF

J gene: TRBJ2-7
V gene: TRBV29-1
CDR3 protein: CSFWTGLEQYF

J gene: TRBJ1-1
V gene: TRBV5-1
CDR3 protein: CASSAPGRDVSNTEAFF

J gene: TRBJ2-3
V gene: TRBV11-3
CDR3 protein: CASSSTPGTQYF

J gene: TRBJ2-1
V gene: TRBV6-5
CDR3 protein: CASSREAGGSYNEQFF

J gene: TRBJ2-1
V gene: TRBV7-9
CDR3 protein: CASSLSGGPEQFF

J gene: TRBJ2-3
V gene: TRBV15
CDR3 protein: CATSRVREVQYF

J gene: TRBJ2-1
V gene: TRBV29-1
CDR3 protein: CSVERLAGNNEQFF

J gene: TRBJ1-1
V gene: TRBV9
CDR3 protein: CASSASPGSNTEAFF

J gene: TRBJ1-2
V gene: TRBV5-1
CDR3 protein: CASSLEVSAPGGGYTF

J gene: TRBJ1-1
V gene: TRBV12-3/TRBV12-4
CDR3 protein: CASSSDLNTEAFF

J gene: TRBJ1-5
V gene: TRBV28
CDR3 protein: CAISLGVANQPQHF

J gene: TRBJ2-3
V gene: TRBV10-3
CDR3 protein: CAISESQRIYTDTQYF

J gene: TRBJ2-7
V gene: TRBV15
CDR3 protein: CATSSQLTYEQYF

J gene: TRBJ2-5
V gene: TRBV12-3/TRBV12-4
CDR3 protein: CASSRSAGGETQYF

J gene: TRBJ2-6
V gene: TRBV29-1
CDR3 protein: CSVEARTPKGANVLTF

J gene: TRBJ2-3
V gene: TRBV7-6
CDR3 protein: CASSLSGQSTDTQYF

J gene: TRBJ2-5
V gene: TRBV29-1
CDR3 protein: CSVERQGVKETQYF

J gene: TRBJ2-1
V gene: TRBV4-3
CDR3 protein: CASSQDVAGAGNEQFF

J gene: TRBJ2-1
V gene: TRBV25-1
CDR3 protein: CASSGWSNEQFF

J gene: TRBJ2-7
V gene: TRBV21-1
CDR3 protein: CARTTMGRSSYEQYF

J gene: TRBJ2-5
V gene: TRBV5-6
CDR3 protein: CASTLLQTRLKETQYF